Listed below are T cell receptor beta chains from one sample, sequenced in a study of control samples from healthy donors and cancer patients. Here immunoSEQ multiplex PCR was the method, and the copy in TCRdb shows in-frame clones only, minus some. The sample carries about 140,000 clones, around 90% recorded once. Sequencing was performed on blood. The source of these receptors is a man younger than 30 in good health. Both conserved end residues are part of each CDR3. The D gene is left open where the match is weak. Size is stated for part of the rows, as once, few or many counts, or as a class when the clone is expanded.

V gene: TRBV19
clone size: -
D gene: -
J gene: TRBJ2-5
CDR3 protein: CASSTNLDSQETQYF
CDR3 DNA: TGTGCCAGTAGTACCAACCTCGACAGCCAAGAGACCCAGTACTTC

V gene: TRBV5-6
clone size: -
D gene: -
J gene: TRBJ1-4
CDR3 protein: CASSLRSQLGVVF
CDR3 DNA: TGTGCCAGCAGCTTGCGGTCCCAGTTGGGGGTTGTTTTT

V gene: TRBV19
clone size: -
D gene: -
J gene: TRBJ1-1
CDR3 protein: CASSIGENTEAFF
CDR3 DNA: TGTGCCAGTAGTATTGGGGAGAACACTGAAGCTTTCTTT

V gene: TRBV30
clone size: -
D gene: -
J gene: TRBJ2-7
CDR3 protein: CAWSEGDGSYEQYF
CDR3 DNA: TGTGCCTGGAGTGAAGGGGACGGCTCCTACGAGCAGTACTTC

V gene: TRBV5-1
clone size: -
D gene: -
J gene: TRBJ1-1
CDR3 protein: CASSLGRTNTEAFF
CDR3 DNA: TGCGCCAGCAGCTTGGGGAGGACGAACACTGAAGCTTTCTTT

V gene: TRBV2
clone size: once
D gene: TRBD2
J gene: TRBJ2-5
CDR3 protein: CASSEVAGDQETQYF
CDR3 DNA: TGTGCCAGCAGTGAAGTAGCGGGGGACCAAGAGACCCAGTACTTC

V gene: TRBV15
clone size: -
D gene: -
J gene: TRBJ1-1
CDR3 protein: CATSRQEGPEAFF
CDR3 DNA: TGTGCCACCAGCAGACAAGAGGGGCCTGAAGCTTTCTTT

V gene: TRBV11-2
clone size: -
D gene: -
J gene: TRBJ1-1
CDR3 protein: CASSLGANTEAFF
CDR3 DNA: TGTGCCAGCAGCTTAGGGGCCAACACTGAAGCTTTCTTT

V gene: TRBV5-1
clone size: -
D gene: -
J gene: TRBJ1-1
CDR3 protein: CASSLVGYEAFF
CDR3 DNA: TGCGCCAGCAGCTTGGTAGGGTATGAAGCTTTCTTT

V gene: TRBV7-9
clone size: -
D gene: TRBD1
J gene: TRBJ2-5
CDR3 protein: CASSPGQGKETQYF
CDR3 DNA: TGTGCCAGCAGCCCGGGACAGGGAAAAGAGACCCAGTACTTC

V gene: TRBV30
clone size: -
D gene: -
J gene: TRBJ1-5
CDR3 protein: CAWTRGGNQPQHF
CDR3 DNA: TGTGCCTGGACGAGGGGAGGCAATCAGCCCCAGCATTTT

V gene: TRBV7-9
clone size: -
D gene: TRBD1
J gene: TRBJ1-3
CDR3 protein: CASTSDRIGGTIYF
CDR3 DNA: TGTGCCAGCACCTCGGACAGGATTGGAGGCACCATATATTTT

V gene: TRBV7-9
clone size: -
D gene: TRBD1
J gene: TRBJ2-1
CDR3 protein: CASSASGTGAEQFF
CDR3 DNA: TGTGCCAGCAGCGCGTCCGGGACAGGGGCTGAGCAGTTCTTC

V gene: TRBV4-1
clone size: -
D gene: -
J gene: TRBJ1-2
CDR3 protein: CASSQGRQVINYGYTF
CDR3 DNA: TGCGCCAGCAGCCAAGGGCGACAGGTGATTAACTATGGCTACACCTTC

V gene: TRBV6-5
clone size: -
D gene: -
J gene: TRBJ2-7
CDR3 protein: CASRDGYYEQYF
CDR3 DNA: TGTGCCAGCAGGGACGGCTACTACGAGCAGTACTTC

V gene: TRBV2
clone size: once
D gene: -
J gene: TRBJ2-3
CDR3 protein: CASSSGTVDTQYF
CDR3 DNA: TGTGCCAGCAGTAGTGGGACGGTGGATACGCAGTATTTT

V gene: TRBV10-1
clone size: -
D gene: TRBD1
J gene: TRBJ1-2
CDR3 protein: CASSPPTGGWYGYTF
CDR3 DNA: TGCGCCAGCAGTCCCCCCACAGGGGGGTGGTATGGCTACACCTTC

V gene: TRBV11-2
clone size: -
D gene: -
J gene: TRBJ2-1
CDR3 protein: CASSSLSTAYNEQFF
CDR3 DNA: TGTGCCAGCAGCTCCCTGTCGACGGCTTACAATGAGCAGTTCTTC

V gene: TRBV25-1
clone size: -
D gene: -
J gene: TRBJ2-5
CDR3 protein: CASSVQAQETQYF
CDR3 DNA: TGTGCCAGCAGTGTACAGGCCCAAGAGACCCAGTACTTC

V gene: TRBV4-1
clone size: -
D gene: TRBD1
J gene: TRBJ1-2
CDR3 protein: CASSQVSRDRGRSGYTF
CDR3 DNA: TGCGCCAGCAGCCAAGTTTCGCGTGACAGGGGGCGCAGTGGCTACACCTTC

V gene: TRBV6-5
clone size: -
D gene: TRBD1
J gene: TRBJ1-1
CDR3 protein: CASKMDRGRTAFF
CDR3 DNA: TGTGCCAGCAAAATGGACAGGGGTCGGACAGCTTTCTTT

V gene: TRBV6-5
clone size: -
D gene: -
J gene: TRBJ1-5
CDR3 protein: CASSTTPQVDQPQHF
CDR3 DNA: TGTGCCAGCAGTACAACCCCTCAGGTAGATCAGCCCCAGCATTTT

V gene: TRBV4-1
clone size: -
D gene: -
J gene: TRBJ1-5
CDR3 protein: CASSQETASNQPQHF
CDR3 DNA: TGCGCCAGCAGCCAAGAGACCGCTAGCAATCAGCCCCAGCATTTT

V gene: TRBV25-1
clone size: -
D gene: -
J gene: TRBJ1-3
CDR3 protein: CASSEAGEGNTIYF
CDR3 DNA: TGTGCCAGCAGTGAAGCGGGGGAGGGAAACACCATATATTTT

V gene: TRBV18
clone size: -
D gene: -
J gene: TRBJ1-1
CDR3 protein: CASSPRWESTEAFF
CDR3 DNA: TGTGCCAGCTCACCACGCTGGGAATCCACTGAAGCTTTCTTT

V gene: TRBV3-1/TRBV3-2
clone size: -
D gene: TRBD1
J gene: TRBJ2-5
CDR3 protein: CASSQGSQGARETQYF
CDR3 DNA: TGTGCCAGCAGCCAAGGGAGCCAGGGGGCACGGGAGACCCAGTACTTC

V gene: TRBV24-1
clone size: -
D gene: TRBD2
J gene: TRBJ2-1
CDR3 protein: CATSDQQGGAYNEQFF
CDR3 DNA: TGTGCCACCAGTGATCAGCAGGGAGGGGCCTACAATGAGCAGTTCTTC

V gene: TRBV5-1
clone size: -
D gene: -
J gene: TRBJ1-1
CDR3 protein: CASSLEGGRFF
CDR3 DNA: TGCGCCAGCAGCTTGGAGGGGGGCAGATTCTTT

V gene: TRBV7-2
clone size: once
D gene: -
J gene: TRBJ2-7
CDR3 protein: CASSVPSYEQYF
CDR3 DNA: TGTGCCAGCAGCGTTCCCTCCTACGAGCAGTACTTC

V gene: TRBV18
clone size: -
D gene: -
J gene: TRBJ1-1
CDR3 protein: CASSPLLDTEAFF
CDR3 DNA: TGTGCCAGCTCACCTCTCCTGGACACTGAAGCTTTCTTT

V gene: TRBV5-6
clone size: -
D gene: TRBD2
J gene: TRBJ2-3
CDR3 protein: CASSYGTTSTDTQYF
CDR3 DNA: TGTGCCAGCAGCTACGGGACTACAAGCACAGATACGCAGTATTTT

V gene: TRBV6-5
clone size: -
D gene: -
J gene: TRBJ1-1
CDR3 protein: CASSYDGNMNTEAFF
CDR3 DNA: TGTGCCAGCAGTTACGACGGCAATATGAACACTGAAGCTTTCTTT

V gene: TRBV7-6
clone size: -
D gene: TRBD1
J gene: TRBJ1-1
CDR3 protein: CASSPRTGEVTEAFF
CDR3 DNA: TGTGCCAGCAGCCCACGGACAGGGGAGGTCACTGAAGCTTTCTTT

V gene: TRBV5-1
clone size: -
D gene: -
J gene: TRBJ1-4
CDR3 protein: CASSLDSPKAGEKLFF
CDR3 DNA: TGCGCCAGCAGCTTGGACAGTCCTAAGGCGGGTGAAAAACTGTTTTTT

V gene: TRBV12-5
clone size: once
D gene: -
J gene: TRBJ1-5
CDR3 protein: CASGPGQQERPQHF
CDR3 DNA: TGTGCTAGTGGCCCCGGACAGCAGGAGCGGCCCCAGCATTTT

V gene: TRBV19
clone size: -
D gene: TRBD1
J gene: TRBJ1-4
CDR3 protein: CASKRTGTGHEKLFF
CDR3 DNA: TGTGCCAGCAAGAGAACCGGGACAGGCCATGAAAAACTGTTTTTT

V gene: TRBV19
clone size: -
D gene: -
J gene: TRBJ2-5
CDR3 protein: CASSKGHQETQYF
CDR3 DNA: TGTGCCAGTAGTAAGGGACACCAAGAGACCCAGTACTTC